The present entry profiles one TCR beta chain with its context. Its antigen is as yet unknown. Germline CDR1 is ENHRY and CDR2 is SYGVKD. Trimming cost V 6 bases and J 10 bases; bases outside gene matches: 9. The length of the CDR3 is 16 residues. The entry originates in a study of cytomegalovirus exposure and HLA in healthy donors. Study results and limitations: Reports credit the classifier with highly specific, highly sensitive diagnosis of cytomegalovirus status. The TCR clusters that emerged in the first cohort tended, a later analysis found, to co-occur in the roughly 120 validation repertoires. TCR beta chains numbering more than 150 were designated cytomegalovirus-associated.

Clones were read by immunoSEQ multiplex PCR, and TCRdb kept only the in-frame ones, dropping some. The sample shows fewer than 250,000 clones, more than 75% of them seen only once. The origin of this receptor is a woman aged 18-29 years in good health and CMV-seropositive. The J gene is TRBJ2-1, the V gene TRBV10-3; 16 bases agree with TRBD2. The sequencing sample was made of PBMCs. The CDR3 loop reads CAISGTSGRGRREQFF. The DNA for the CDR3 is TGTGCCATCAGCGGGACTAGCGGGAGGGGGCGGCGGGAGCAGTTCTTC.